A selection of T cell receptor beta chains follows, all from one sample in a study of OX40 agonist ivuxolimab in advanced cancers. Measured with immunoSEQ multiplex PCR; TCRdb has only the in-frame clones, and not every one. The sample has 50,000 or so clones, roughly 85% seen once. Sequenced here: CD4+ or CD8+ T cells sorted from blood, sampled in a trial of the OX40 agonist ivuxolimab. The receptors derive from an adult with an advanced solid tumor such as melanoma, head and neck, liver or kidney cancer. The CDR3 runs from the conserved cysteine through the conserved F or W. The D gene is left open where the match is weak. Rows may omit the clone size; those that give it use once, few, many or a size class.

TRBJ2-7,TRBV9,-,TRBD2,TGTGCCAGCAGCGTAGGACCCTCACAAGCGGGAGGGAAGTACTTC,CASSVGPSQAGGKYF
TRBJ2-5,TRBV5-1,-,-,TGCGCCAGCAGCCTCGGGACGAAAGAGACCCAGTACTTC,CASSLGTKETQYF
TRBJ1-5,TRBV6-1,once,-,TGTGCCAGCAGTGCCGATCAGCCCCAGCATTTT,CASSADQPQHF
TRBJ1-1,TRBV23-1,few,-,TGCGCCAGCAGTGAGGAGCGAGGTCTCTGGATGAACACTGAAGCTTTCTTT,CASSEERGLWMNTEAFF
TRBJ1-4,TRBV5-1,-,-,TGCGCCAGCAGCTTAAACCCGACAGATGAAAAACTGTTTTTT,CASSLNPTDEKLFF
TRBJ1-5,TRBV7-7,-,-,TGTGCCAGCAGCTTACCGATAGGACACCCAGGCTGCAATCAGCCCCAGCATTTT,CASSLPIGHPGCNQPQHF
TRBJ2-1,TRBV9,once,-,TGTGCCAGCAGCGTATATCAAAGGTCCTACAATGAGCAGTTCTTC,CASSVYQRSYNEQFF
TRBJ2-2,TRBV5-4,-,-,TGTGCCAGCAGCCTGGCGGACAGAAACACCGGGGAGCTGTTTTTT,CASSLADRNTGELFF
TRBJ2-1,TRBV7-9,-,TRBD2,TGTGCCAGCAGCCCGACCGTGGGGGAGGGCCCGAATGAGCAGTTCTTC,CASSPTVGEGPNEQFF
TRBJ1-1,TRBV28,once,-,TGTGCCAGCAGTCCACTAAGACAAGGCTTGAACACTGAAGCTTTCTTT,CASSPLRQGLNTEAFF
TRBJ2-7,TRBV18,-,-,TGTGCCAGCTCACCGTGGGGAAGCCTAGAGCAGTACTTC,CASSPWGSLEQYF
TRBJ2-1,TRBV6-1,-,-,TGTGCCAGCAGTGCAGTTCCCGGGACAAGGAATAAGGAGCAGTTCTTC,CASSAVPGTRNKEQFF
TRBJ1-1,TRBV2,-,-,TGTGCCAGCAGGAGTACGGGGGGAGGCACTGAAGCTTTCTTT,CASRSTGGGTEAFF
TRBJ2-7,TRBV2,-,-,TGTGCCAGCAGTGACCGGGAGATCAGCGCCTACGAGCAGTACTTC,CASSDREISAYEQYF
TRBJ2-2,TRBV4-1,-,-,TGCGCCAGCAGCCCCGGACAGCTGAGGGACAACACCGGGGAGCTGTTTTTT,CASSPGQLRDNTGELFF
TRBJ1-3,TRBV6-1,few,TRBD1,TGTGCCAGCAGCGGGACAGGGCCTGGAAACACCATATATTTT,CASSGTGPGNTIYF
TRBJ1-4,TRBV5-1,-,TRBD1,TGCGCCAGCAGCCTCCGGGACAGGGGTATGGCTAATGAAAAACTGTTTTTT,CASSLRDRGMANEKLFF
TRBJ2-7,TRBV27,once,TRBD1,TGTGCCAGCGGTCTACCGACAGGGTTAACCTACGAGCAGTACTTC,CASGLPTGLTYEQYF
TRBJ1-3,TRBV11-2,-,-,TGTGCCAGCAGCCCAGGCGGCAGACACTCTGGAAACACCATATATTTT,CASSPGGRHSGNTIYF
TRBJ2-7,TRBV4-2,-,TRBD2,TGTGCCAGCAGCCCCCCCACGGGGACTAGCGGCTACTACGAGCAGTACTTC,CASSPPTGTSGYYEQYF
TRBJ2-3,TRBV21-1,-,-,TGTGCCAGCAGCAGACCCCAATCAACCCCTACGCAGTATTTT,CASSRPQSTPTQYF
TRBJ2-7,TRBV19,-,-,TGTGCCAGTAGTCTACTGCGGACTTCCTACGAGCAGTACTTC,CASSLLRTSYEQYF
TRBJ2-1,TRBV19,-,-,TGTGCCAGTCGAGGGCGGGAATCCTACAATGAGCAGTTCTTC,CASRGRESYNEQFF
TRBJ2-3,TRBV7-2,-,TRBD1,TGTGCCAGCAGCTTAGCGGTGAGACAGGGCCCAAGCACAGATACGCAGTATTTT,CASSLAVRQGPSTDTQYF
TRBJ1-6,TRBV5-1,-,-,TGCGCCAGCAGCTTGGTACAGGGAGCTACGGGTAATTCACCCCTCCACTTT,CASSLVQGATGNSPLHF
TRBJ2-5,TRBV5-1,-,TRBD1,TGCGCCAGCAGTTTTTTCCCCACCGGGACAGGGTATGAGACCCAGTACTTC,CASSFFPTGTGYETQYF
TRBJ1-5,TRBV21-1,-,-,TGTGCCAGCAGCAAAGTACCACAAAAGCCCTATAGCAATCAGCCCCAGCATTTT,CASSKVPQKPYSNQPQHF
TRBJ2-5,TRBV7-6,once,TRBD1,TGTGCCAGCAGGTCCAAAACAGGGGATGATAAGACCCAGTACTTC,CASRSKTGDDKTQYF
TRBJ2-7,TRBV29-1,once,-,TGCAGCGTCGCAAGACCCTACGAGCAGTACTTC,CSVARPYEQYF
TRBJ1-1,TRBV28,-,-,TGTGCCAGCAGTTGGGGGGGAGCGAACACTGAAGCTTTCTTT,CASSWGGANTEAFF
TRBJ2-1,TRBV2,-,-,TGTGCCAGCAGTGAAGGGGTCCCCCACTACAATGAGCAGTTCTTC,CASSEGVPHYNEQFF
TRBJ2-1,TRBV5-5,-,TRBD2,TGTGCCAGCAGCCAGACCACCGGGACTAGCGCCAATGAGCAGTTCTTC,CASSQTTGTSANEQFF
TRBJ2-1,TRBV2,few,TRBD2,TGTGCCAGCAGTGTCGGCAGCGGGGCGTACAATGAGCAGTTCTTC,CASSVGSGAYNEQFF
TRBJ1-1,TRBV10-3,-,TRBD1,TGTGCCATCAGAGCGACAGGGAATGGAATGAACACTGAAGCTTTCTTT,CAIRATGNGMNTEAFF
TRBJ2-2,TRBV27,few,TRBD2,TGTGCCAGCAGTTCCTTACTCGGGACTAGCGGGACGACCGGGGAGCTGTTTTTT,CASSSLLGTSGTTGELFF
TRBJ2-4,TRBV28,-,-,TGTGCCAGCGGGGACCGAGCCAAAAACATTCAGTACTTC,CASGDRAKNIQYF
TRBJ2-7,TRBV18,-,-,TGTGCCAGCTCACCACCGAGGAGTGGGTCCTACGAGCAGTACTTC,CASSPPRSGSYEQYF
TRBJ2-7,TRBV21-1,once,-,TGTGCCAGCAGCAATGCGTCCAGGCTGGATTCCGAGCAGTACTTC,CASSNASRLDSEQYF
TRBJ2-2,TRBV6-6,-,-,TGTGCCAGCGAAGGACCTGGCGCCGGGGAGCTGTTTTTT,CASEGPGAGELFF
TRBJ2-5,TRBV23-1,-,-,TGCGCCAGCAGTCAATCAGGTCAGGTTGTACAAGAGACCCAGTACTTC,CASSQSGQVVQETQYF
TRBJ2-7,TRBV5-1,-,TRBD1,TGCGCCAGCAGCGCGGGACAGGGAAGCTCCTACGAGCAGTACTTC,CASSAGQGSSYEQYF
TRBJ2-7,TRBV27,-,-,TGTGCCAGCAGTTTAGCCCCCCAAAGCTCCTACGAGCAGTACTTC,CASSLAPQSSYEQYF
TRBJ2-3,TRBV7-2,-,-,TGTGCCAGCAGCTTAGGGTCCGCAGATACGCAGTATTTT,CASSLGSADTQYF
TRBJ2-7,TRBV18,-,TRBD2,TGTGCCAGCTCACCATCCACCCCCGGACTAGCGGCCTACGAGCAGTACTTC,CASSPSTPGLAAYEQYF
TRBJ1-2,TRBV2,-,TRBD1,TGTGCCAGCAGCGTATCTAACAGGGGGCCAAACTATGGCTACACCTTC,CASSVSNRGPNYGYTF